Here is one T cell receptor (beta chain) with its context. The source of the sample is a study of technical replicates of blood from a handful of donors. Assay: immunoSEQ multiplex PCR; the TCRdb copy retains only in-frame clones and omits some. Of tens of thousands of clones in the sample, over 90% were seen once. V was pared by 1 base and J by 6 bases, with 18 bases between. CDR1 and CDR2 from the germline V gene are SGHDT and YYEEEE. The CDR3 is 16 residues long. The sequenced sample consisted of T cells isolated from PBMCs. The chain employs TRBV5-6 and TRBJ2-3; weak D call: TRBD2 (6 bases). The sequence came from a human donor in good health. The CDR3 protein is CASSLLVRTTDDTQYF. Written as DNA, the CDR3 is TGTGCCAGCAGCTTGCTGGTCAGGACTACTGACGATACGCAGTATTTT.